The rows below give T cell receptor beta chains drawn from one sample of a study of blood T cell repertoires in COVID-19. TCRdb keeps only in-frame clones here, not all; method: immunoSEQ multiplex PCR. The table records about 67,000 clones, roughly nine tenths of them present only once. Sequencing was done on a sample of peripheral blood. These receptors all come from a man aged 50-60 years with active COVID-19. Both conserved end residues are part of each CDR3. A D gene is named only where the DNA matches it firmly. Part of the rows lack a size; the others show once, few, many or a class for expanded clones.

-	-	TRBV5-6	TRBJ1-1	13	TGTGCCAGCAGCTTGGTGGCGGTCACTGAAGCTTTCTTT	CASSLVAVTEAFF
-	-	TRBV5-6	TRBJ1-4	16	TGTGCCAGCAGCCTAATAGAGGGCGGTCGAATCGAAAAACTGTTTTTT	CASSLIEGGRIEKLFF
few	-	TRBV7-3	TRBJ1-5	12	TGTGCCAGCAGCTCGGACAGTCGGGCCCAGCATTTT	CASSSDSRAQHF
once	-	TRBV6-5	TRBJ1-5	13	TGTGCCAGCAGCGGTTATAGCAATCAGCCCCAGCATTTT	CASSGYSNQPQHF
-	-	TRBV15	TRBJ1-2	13	TGTGCCACCAGCAGAGATTACGAGGGTCGCTACACCTTC	CATSRDYEGRYTF
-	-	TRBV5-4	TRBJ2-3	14	TGTGCCAGCAGCTTGCGGGGGACGTGGGATACGCAGTATTTT	CASSLRGTWDTQYF
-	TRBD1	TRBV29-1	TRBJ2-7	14	TGCAGCGTTGGACTGGACAGGGGGGGATGGGAGCAGTACTTC	CSVGLDRGGWEQYF
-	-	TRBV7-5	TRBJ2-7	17	TGTGTCAGAAGCTTTCACCACGGGACTAGCCTCTCCTACGAGCAGTACTTC	CVRSFHHGTSLSYEQYF
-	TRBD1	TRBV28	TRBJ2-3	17	TGTGCCAGCAGTTTAGGAATGGGACAGGACTTCACAGATACGCAGTATTTT	CASSLGMGQDFTDTQYF
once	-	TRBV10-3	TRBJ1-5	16	TGTGCCATCAGTGAGTCACGGGGGGGTGGCAATCAGCCCCAGCATTTT	CAISESRGGGNQPQHF
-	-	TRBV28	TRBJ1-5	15	TGTGCCAGCAAGAGGGGGGGCGTGGGCAATCAGCCCCAGCATTTT	CASKRGGVGNQPQHF
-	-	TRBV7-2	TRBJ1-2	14	TGTGCCAGCAGCTTAGCGCGGGGTGGGTATGGCTACACCTTC	CASSLARGGYGYTF
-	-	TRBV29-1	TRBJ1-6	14	TGCAGCGTGGGCGGACCCGACGGAGGAGGTCCCCTCCACTTT	CSVGGPDGGGPLHF
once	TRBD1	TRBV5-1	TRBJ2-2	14	TGCGCCAGCAGCCCCGGACAGGACACCGGGGAGCTGTTTTTT	CASSPGQDTGELFF
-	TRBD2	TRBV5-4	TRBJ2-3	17	TGTGCCAGCAGCAAAGGGACTAGCGGGTACCGCACAGATACGCAGTATTTT	CASSKGTSGYRTDTQYF
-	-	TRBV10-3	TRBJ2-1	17	TGTGCCATCAGTGAGTCGACTGCGGGACCGAACTACAATGAGCAGTTCTTC	CAISESTAGPNYNEQFF
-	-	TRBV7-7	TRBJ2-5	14	TGTGCCAGCAGCTTAGGGGCAGGGAGGGAGACCCAGTACTTC	CASSLGAGRETQYF
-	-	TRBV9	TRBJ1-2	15	TGTGCCAGCAGCCCTTCGGCAGGTCATAGCTATGGCTACACCTTC	CASSPSAGHSYGYTF
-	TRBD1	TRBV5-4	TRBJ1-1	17	TGTGCCAGCAGCTTTGGCAGGGGGAAGGGGTTGAACACTGAAGCTTTCTTT	CASSFGRGKGLNTEAFF
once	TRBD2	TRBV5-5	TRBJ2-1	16	TGTGCCAGCAGCCGCGGGGTAGCGGGAGGTGTAGGTGAGCAGTTCTTC	CASSRGVAGGVGEQFF
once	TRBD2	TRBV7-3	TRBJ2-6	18	TGTGCCAGCAGCTCCTCGGGCGGGGGGGCCTCTGGGGCCAACGTCCTGACTTTC	CASSSSGGGASGANVLTF
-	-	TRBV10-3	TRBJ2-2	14	TGTGCCATCAGTGAAGAGGTTAACACCGGGGAGCTGTTTTTT	CAISEEVNTGELFF
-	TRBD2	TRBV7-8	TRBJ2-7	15	TGTGCCAGCAGCTCAAGACTAGCGGGAGCCTACGAGCAGTACTTC	CASSSRLAGAYEQYF
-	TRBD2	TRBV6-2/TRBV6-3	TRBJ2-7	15	TGTGCCAGCAGTCAACTAGCGGGAGGTCCCTACGAGCAGTACTTC	CASSQLAGGPYEQYF
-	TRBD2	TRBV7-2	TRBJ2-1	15	TGTGCCAGCAGTACCGGGACTAGCGGTTACAATGAGCAGTTCTTC	CASSTGTSGYNEQFF
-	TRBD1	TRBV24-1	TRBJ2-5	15	TGTGCCACCAGTGACACCGGGACAGCGAGGGAGACCCAGTACTTC	CATSDTGTARETQYF
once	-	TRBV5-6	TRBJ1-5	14	TGTGCCAGCAGCTTCCAGGGTGGCAATCAGCCCCAGCATTTT	CASSFQGGNQPQHF
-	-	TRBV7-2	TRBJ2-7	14	TGTGCCAGCAGCCCGGGCGGGACTCCGCTGGAGCAGTACTTC	CASSPGGTPLEQYF
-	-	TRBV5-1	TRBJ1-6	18	TGCGCCAGCAGCCAACAGGGCCCCCAGAGCTCCTATAATTCACCCCTCCACTTT	CASSQQGPQSSYNSPLHF
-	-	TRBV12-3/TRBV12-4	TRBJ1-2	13	TGTGCCAGCAGTTTCCCCGACAGCTATGGCTACACCTTC	CASSFPDSYGYTF
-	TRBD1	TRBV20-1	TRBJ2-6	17	TGCAGTGCTAGTGAGACAGGGTTTGTCTCTGGGGCCAACGTCCTGACTTTC	CSASETGFVSGANVLTF
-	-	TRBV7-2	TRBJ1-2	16	TGTGCCAGCAGCTTCGGGACACCGAATCGGGGCTATGGCTACACCTTC	CASSFGTPNRGYGYTF
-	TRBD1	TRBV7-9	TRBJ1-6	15	TGTGCCAGCAGCCAACAGGACAGGGTTGGCTCACCCCTCCACTTT	CASSQQDRVGSPLHF
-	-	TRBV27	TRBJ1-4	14	TGTGCCAGCAGTTTCAGGGGAGGGGATGAAAAACTGTTTTTT	CASSFRGGDEKLFF
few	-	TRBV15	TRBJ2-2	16	TGTGCCACCAGCCCCCCCAACTTTAAGAACACCGGGGAGCTGTTTTTT	CATSPPNFKNTGELFF
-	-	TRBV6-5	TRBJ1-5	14	TGTGCCAGCAGTCGAGGACAGACCAATCAGCCCCAGCATTTT	CASSRGQTNQPQHF
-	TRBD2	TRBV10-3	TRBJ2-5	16	TGTGCCATCAGGCCGGGACTAGCGGGAGGGCAAGAGACCCAGTACTTC	CAIRPGLAGGQETQYF
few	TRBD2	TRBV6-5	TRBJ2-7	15	TGTGCCAGCAGGGACGGGACTAGCGGGACCTACGAGCAGTACTTC	CASRDGTSGTYEQYF
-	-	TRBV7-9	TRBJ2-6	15	TGTGCCAGCAGCTTACAGGGGACTGGGGCCAACGTCCTGACTTTC	CASSLQGTGANVLTF
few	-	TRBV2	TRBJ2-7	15	TGTGCCAGCAGCATATCGGAGGGGGCGTCCTACGAGCAGTACTTC	CASSISEGASYEQYF
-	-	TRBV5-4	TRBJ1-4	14	TGTGCCAGCAGTCCCGGGGGTACCGAGGAAAAACTGTTTTTT	CASSPGGTEEKLFF